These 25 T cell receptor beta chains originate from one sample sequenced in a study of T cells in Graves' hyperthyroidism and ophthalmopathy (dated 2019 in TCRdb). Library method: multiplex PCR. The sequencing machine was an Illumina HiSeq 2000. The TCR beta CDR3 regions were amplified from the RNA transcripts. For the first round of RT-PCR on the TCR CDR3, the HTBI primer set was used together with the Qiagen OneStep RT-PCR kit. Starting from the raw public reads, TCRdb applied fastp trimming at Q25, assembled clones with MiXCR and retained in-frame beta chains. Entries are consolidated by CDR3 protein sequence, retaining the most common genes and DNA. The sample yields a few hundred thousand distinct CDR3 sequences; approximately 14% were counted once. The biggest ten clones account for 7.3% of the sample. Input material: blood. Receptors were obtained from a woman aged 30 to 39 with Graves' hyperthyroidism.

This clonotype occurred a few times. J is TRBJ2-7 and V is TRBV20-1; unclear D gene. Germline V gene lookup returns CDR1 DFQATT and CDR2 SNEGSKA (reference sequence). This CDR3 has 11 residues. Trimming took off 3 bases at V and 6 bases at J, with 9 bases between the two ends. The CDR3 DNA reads TGCAGTGCTAGCAGCGAGGCCGAGCAGTACTTC. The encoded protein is CSASSEAEQYF.

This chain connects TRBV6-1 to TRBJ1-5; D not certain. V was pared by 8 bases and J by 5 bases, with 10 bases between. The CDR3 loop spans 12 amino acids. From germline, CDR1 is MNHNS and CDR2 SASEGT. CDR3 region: CASGREDQPQHF. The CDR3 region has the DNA TGTGCCAGCGGAAGAGAGGATCAGCCCCAGCATTTT.

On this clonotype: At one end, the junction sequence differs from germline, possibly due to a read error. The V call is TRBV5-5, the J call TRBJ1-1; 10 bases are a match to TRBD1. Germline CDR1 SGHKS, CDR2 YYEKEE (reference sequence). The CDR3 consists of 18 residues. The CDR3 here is CACSYGTGAMKRVTEAFF. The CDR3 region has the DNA TGTGCCTGCAGCTATGGGACAGGGGCCATGAAGCGGGTCACTGAAGCTTTCTTT.

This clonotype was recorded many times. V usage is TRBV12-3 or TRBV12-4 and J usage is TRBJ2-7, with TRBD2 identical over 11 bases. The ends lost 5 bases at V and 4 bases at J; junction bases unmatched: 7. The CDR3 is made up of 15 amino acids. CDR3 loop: CASSLTSGSAYEQYF. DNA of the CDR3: TGTGCCAGCAGTCTAACTAGCGGGAGTGCGTACGAGCAGTACTTC.

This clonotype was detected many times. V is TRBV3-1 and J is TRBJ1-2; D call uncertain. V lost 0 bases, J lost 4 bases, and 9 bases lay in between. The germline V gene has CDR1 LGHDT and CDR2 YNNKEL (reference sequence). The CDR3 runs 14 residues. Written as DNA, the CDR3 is TGTGCCAGCAGCCAAGAAGGGCCTGGCTATGGCTACACCTTC. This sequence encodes CASSQEGPGYGYTF.

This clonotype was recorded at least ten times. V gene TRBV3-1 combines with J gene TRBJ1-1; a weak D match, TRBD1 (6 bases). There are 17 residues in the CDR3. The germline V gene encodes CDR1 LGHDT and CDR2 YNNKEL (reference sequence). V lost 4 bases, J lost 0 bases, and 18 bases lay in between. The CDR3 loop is CASSLNGGGRLNTEAFF. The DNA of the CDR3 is TGTGCCAGCAGCCTCAACGGGGGGGGCAGATTGAACACTGAAGCTTTCTTT.

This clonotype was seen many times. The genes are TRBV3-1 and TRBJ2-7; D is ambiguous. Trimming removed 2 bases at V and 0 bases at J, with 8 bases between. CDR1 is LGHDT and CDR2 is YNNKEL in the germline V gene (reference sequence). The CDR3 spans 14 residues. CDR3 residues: CASSQHSSSYEQYF. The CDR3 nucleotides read TGTGCCAGCAGCCAACACAGCAGCTCCTACGAGCAGTACTTC.

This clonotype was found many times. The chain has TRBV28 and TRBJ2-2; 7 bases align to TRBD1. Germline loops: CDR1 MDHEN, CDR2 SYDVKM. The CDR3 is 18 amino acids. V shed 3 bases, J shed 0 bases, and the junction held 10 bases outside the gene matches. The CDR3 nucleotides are TGTGCCAGCAGTTTTCTGGACAGGACTCGCGCGAACACCGGGGAGCTGTTTTTT. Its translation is CASSFLDRTRANTGELFF.

CDR3 in amino acids: CASSVDRRSYEQYF. DNA for the CDR3: TGTGCCAGTAGTGTCGACAGAAGGTCCTACGAGCAGTACTTC. The rearrangement joins TRBV19 to TRBJ2-7; weak D call: TRBD1 (5 bases). This CDR3 is built from 14 residues. V shed 5 bases and J shed 1 base, with 12 bases lying between them. In germline, CDR1 is LNHDA, CDR2 SQIVND (reference sequence).

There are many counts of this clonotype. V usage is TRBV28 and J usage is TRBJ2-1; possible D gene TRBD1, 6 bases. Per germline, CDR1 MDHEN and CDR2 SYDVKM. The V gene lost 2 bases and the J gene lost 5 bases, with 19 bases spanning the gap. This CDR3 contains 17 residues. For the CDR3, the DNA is TGTGCCAGCAGTTTACCCGCGGACAGAGGGAAGAACAATGAGCAGTTCTTC. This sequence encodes CASSLPADRGKNNEQFF.

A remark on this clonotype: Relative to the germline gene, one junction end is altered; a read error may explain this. The DNA of the CDR3 is TGCAATGCTAAGGGACTAGCGGGAGCATATGAGCAGTTCTTC. This codes for CNAKGLAGAYEQFF. V and J are TRBV20-1 and TRBJ2-1, with 14 positions matching TRBD2. The CDR3 loop spans 14 amino acids. Germline loops: CDR1 DFQATT, CDR2 SNEGSKA (reference sequence).

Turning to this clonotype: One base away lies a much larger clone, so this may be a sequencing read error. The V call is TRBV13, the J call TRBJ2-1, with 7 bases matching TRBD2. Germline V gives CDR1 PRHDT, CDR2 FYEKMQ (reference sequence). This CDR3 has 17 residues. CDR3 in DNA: TGTGCCAGCAGTCGTACTTTTCTAGCGGATGAATACAATGAGCAGTTATTC. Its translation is CASSRTFLADEYNEQLF.

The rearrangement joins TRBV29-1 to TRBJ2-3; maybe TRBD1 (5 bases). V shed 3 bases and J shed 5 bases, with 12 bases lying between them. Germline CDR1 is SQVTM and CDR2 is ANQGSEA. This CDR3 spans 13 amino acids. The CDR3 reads CSVERITGDTQYF. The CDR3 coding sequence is TGCAGCGTTGAGCGTATAACAGGAGATACGCAGTATTTT.

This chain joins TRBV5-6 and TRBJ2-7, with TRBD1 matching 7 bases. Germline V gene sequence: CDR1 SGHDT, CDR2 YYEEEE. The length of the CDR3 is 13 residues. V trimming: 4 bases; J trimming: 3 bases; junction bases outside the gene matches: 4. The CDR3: CASSPGTVYEQYF. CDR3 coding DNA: TGTGCCAGCAGCCCGGGGACAGTCTACGAGCAGTACTTC. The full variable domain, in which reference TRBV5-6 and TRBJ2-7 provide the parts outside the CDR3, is DAGVTQSPTHLIKTRGQQVTLRCSPKSGHDTVSWYQQALGQGPQFIFQYYEEEERQRGNFPDRFSGHQFPNYSSELNVNALLLGDSALYLCASSPGTVYEQYFGPGTRLTVT.

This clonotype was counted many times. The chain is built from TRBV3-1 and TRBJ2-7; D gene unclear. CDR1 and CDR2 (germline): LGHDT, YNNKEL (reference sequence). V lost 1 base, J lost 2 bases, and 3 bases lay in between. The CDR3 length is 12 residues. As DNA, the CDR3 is TGTGCCAGCAGCCAAGTAGCCTACGAGCAGTACTTC. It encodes CASSQVAYEQYF.

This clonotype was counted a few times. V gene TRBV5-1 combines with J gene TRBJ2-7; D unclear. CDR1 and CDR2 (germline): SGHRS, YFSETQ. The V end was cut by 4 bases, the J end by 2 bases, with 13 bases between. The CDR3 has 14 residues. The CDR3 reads CASSGAEPPYEQYF. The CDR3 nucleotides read TGCGCCAGCAGCGGAGCCGAGCCACCCTACGAGCAGTACTTC.

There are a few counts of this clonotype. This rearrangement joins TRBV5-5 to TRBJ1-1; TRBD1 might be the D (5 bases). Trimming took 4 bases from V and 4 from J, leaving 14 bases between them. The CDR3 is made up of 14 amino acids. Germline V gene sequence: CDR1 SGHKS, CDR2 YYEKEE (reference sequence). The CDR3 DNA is TGTGCCAGCAGCCCCTTCGGGGGTGGCACTGAAGCTTTCTTT. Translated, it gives CASSPFGGGTEAFF.

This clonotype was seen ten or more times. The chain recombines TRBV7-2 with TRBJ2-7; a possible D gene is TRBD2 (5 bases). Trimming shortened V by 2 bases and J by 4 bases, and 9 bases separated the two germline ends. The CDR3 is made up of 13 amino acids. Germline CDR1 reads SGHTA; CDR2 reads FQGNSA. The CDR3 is CASSLRTEYEQYF. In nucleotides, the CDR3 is TGTGCCAGCAGCTTAAGGACTGAATACGAGCAGTACTTC.

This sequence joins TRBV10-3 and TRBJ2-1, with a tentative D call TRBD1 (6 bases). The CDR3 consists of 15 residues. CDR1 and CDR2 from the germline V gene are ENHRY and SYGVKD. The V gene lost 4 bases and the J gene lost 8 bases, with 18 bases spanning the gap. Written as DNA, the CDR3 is TGTGCCATCAGTGCCGGGGAGCAGGGGTCCTATGAGCAGTTCTTC. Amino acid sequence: CAISAGEQGSYEQFF.

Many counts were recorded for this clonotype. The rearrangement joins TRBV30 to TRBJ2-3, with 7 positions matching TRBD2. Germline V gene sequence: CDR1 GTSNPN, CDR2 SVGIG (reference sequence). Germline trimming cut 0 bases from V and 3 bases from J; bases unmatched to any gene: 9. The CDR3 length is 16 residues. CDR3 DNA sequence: TGTGCCTGGAGTGTTGGTAGCGGGCGGGCAACAGATACGCAGTATTTT. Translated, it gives CAWSVGSGRATDTQYF.

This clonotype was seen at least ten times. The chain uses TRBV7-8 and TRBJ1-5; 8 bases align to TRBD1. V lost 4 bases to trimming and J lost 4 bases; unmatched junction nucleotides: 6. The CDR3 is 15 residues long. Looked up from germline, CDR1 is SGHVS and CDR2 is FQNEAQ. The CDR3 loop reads CASSSDRVANQPQHF. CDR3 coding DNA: TGTGCCAGCAGCTCGGACAGGGTAGCAAATCAGCCCCAGCATTTT.

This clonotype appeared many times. The CDR3 reads CASSSHDLYEQYF. CDR3 nucleotide sequence: TGTGCCAGCAGCTCACACGACTTGTACGAGCAGTACTTC. This chain links TRBV11-2 with TRBJ2-7; D remains ambiguous. Germline CDR1 reads SGHAT; CDR2 reads FQNNGV. The CDR3 contains 13 residues. V was clipped by 4 bases and J by 4 bases, with 11 bases between them.

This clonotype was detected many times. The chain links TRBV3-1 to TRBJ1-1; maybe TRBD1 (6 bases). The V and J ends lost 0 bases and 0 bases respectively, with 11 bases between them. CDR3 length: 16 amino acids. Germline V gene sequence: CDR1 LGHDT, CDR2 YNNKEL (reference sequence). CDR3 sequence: CASSQDGQGLNTEAFF. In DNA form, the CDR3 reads TGTGCCAGCAGCCAAGATGGCCAGGGGCTGAACACTGAAGCTTTCTTT.

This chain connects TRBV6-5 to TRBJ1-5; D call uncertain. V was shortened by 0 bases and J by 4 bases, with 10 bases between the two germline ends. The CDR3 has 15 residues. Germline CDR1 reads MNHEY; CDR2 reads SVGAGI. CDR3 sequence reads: CASSYSLRINQPQHF. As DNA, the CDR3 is TGTGCCAGCAGTTACTCCCTCCGAATAAATCAGCCCCAGCATTTT.

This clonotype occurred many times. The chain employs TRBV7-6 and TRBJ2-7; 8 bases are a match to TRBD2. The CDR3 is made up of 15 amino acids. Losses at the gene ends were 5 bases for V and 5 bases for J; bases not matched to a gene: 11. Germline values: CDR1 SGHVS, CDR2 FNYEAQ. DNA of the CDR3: TGTGCCAGCAGCGACCCTCCGGGGGGGGGGGACGAGCAGTACTTC. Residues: CASSDPPGGGDEQYF.